The rows below give T cell receptor beta chains drawn from one sample of a study of beta chain features in type 1 diabetes. The assay was immunoSEQ multiplex PCR, and TCRdb's table has in-frame clones only and misses some. The sample records roughly 50,000 clones, approximately 40% being singletons. The sample comprised stem cell memory CD4+ T cells from blood. The receptors come from a man in his thirties or forties with type 1 diabetes. Each CDR3 is given without its conserved first and last residue.

>TRBV4-3|TRBJ1-1
ASSQDRRNTEAF
>TRBV28|TRBJ2-7
ASSLYWTSGTYEQY
>TRBV28|TRBJ1-4
ASRTDSLARKLF
>TRBV28|TRBJ2-1
ASRMDRVYNEQF
>TRBV5-1|TRBJ2-5
ASSTTTQETQY
>TRBV27|TRBJ2-1
ASSFTSGSGEQF
>TRBV6-5|TRBJ2-7
ASSSKTSGISYEQY
>TRBV30|TRBJ2-1
AWNSPSNEQF
>TRBV4-3|TRBJ1-1
ASSQVGWRGNTEAF
>TRBV11-2|TRBJ1-4
ASSSSTGGEKLF
>TRBV18|TRBJ1-4
ASSPWTAGEKLF
>TRBV28|TRBJ1-2
ASSDSGIYGYT
>TRBV28|TRBJ2-7
ASSDTLGAGNEQY
>TRBV5-6|TRBJ2-3
ASSLTFGTGADTQY
>TRBV15|TRBJ1-2
ATSRGGTGIDGYT
>TRBV6-4|TRBJ2-1
ATKYRTSGNGEQF
>TRBV5-1|TRBJ1-2
ASSLGGTYGYT
>TRBV6-5|TRBJ1-4
ASRLRRRTNEKLF
>TRBV28|TRBJ2-5
ASSSNSGTQY
>TRBV4-1|TRBJ2-7
ASSQLAGLSYEQY
>TRBV7-2|TRBJ1-1
ASSAWRSENTEAF
>TRBV4-2|TRBJ2-5
ASSQDGTGKVWAQETQY
>TRBV29-1|TRBJ1-1
SVGAGTGEAF
>TRBV28|TRBJ1-5
ASIKPGTGNQPQH
>TRBV30|TRBJ1-5
AWDLQGAVQPQH
>TRBV6-5|TRBJ2-7
ASSQPGTREDEQY
>TRBV28|TRBJ2-7
ASSSPSGNAYEQY
>TRBV6-5|TRBJ2-5
ASSYGRLEETQY
>TRBV9|TRBJ2-6
ASSVPSGANVLT
>TRBV7-8|TRBJ1-2
ASSLETGSNYGYT
>TRBV19|TRBJ2-5
ASSMVTSGTETQY
>TRBV5-1|TRBJ2-2
ASSLASRSTGELF
>TRBV4-2|TRBJ2-3
ASSQVDPSGSLDTQY
>TRBV18|TRBJ2-2
ASSPLSGTGIAGELF
>TRBV28|TRBJ2-7
ASRPPMGLGLYEQY
>TRBV7-2|TRBJ2-3
ASSLAAAGTDTQY
>TRBV5-8|TRBJ2-3
ASSLGQLTDTQY
>TRBV29-1|TRBJ2-1
SVEDDLGLASYNEQF
>TRBV7-3|TRBJ2-3
ASSLETDTQY
>TRBV2|TRBJ2-7
ASSEAPPRQVLYEQY
>TRBV2|TRBJ1-5
ASRQADVNSNQPQH
>TRBV6-5|TRBJ1-1
ASSYAGVNTEAF
>TRBV4-1|TRBJ2-5
ASSQDPLAGGQETQY
>TRBV7-2|TRBJ2-3
ASSQGWYTQY
>TRBV7-9|TRBJ2-1
ASSLAMESREQF
>TRBV5-1|TRBJ2-3
ASSSGTRSRTDTQY
>TRBV18|TRBJ1-4
ASSPFDGDEKLF
>TRBV6-1|TRBJ2-7
ASRRLAGSYEQY
>TRBV30|TRBJ2-1
AWSVEQATYNEQF
>TRBV28|TRBJ2-6
ASSLRGTGANVLT
>TRBV28|TRBJ2-3
ASSLTTDTQY
>TRBV20-1|TRBJ2-3
SVPSRDTQY
>TRBV11-2|TRBJ1-1
ASSLTGDTEAF
>TRBV7-3|TRBJ2-3
ASSSSGDTQY
>TRBV29-1|TRBJ2-6
SVGQGAGANVLT
>TRBV10-3|TRBJ2-3
AIRGVGTDTQY
>TRBV14|TRBJ2-7
ASSQLPGQGRSSYEQY
>TRBV7-2|TRBJ2-3
ASSLPDTQY
>TRBV28|TRBJ2-3
ASSSPIGSSTDTQY